Below, 21 T cell receptor beta chains from the same sample are listed, as sequenced in a study of response to subunit inactivated influenza vaccine. MiXCR was run by TCRdb on the RT-PCR reads, yielding one entry per CDR3 protein. Of 560,000 or so distinct CDR3 sequences listed, less than 8% are singletons. Sequences were derived from PBMCs from blood, sampled 23 to 25 months after vaccination. The receptors stem from a man aged 45 to 70 who received an inactivated influenza vaccine.

The chain has TRBV5-1 and TRBJ2-2; D is undetermined. CDR1 and CDR2 (germline): SGHRS, YFSETQ. This CDR3 region has 14 residues. V was trimmed by 7 bases and J by 6 bases, leaving 16 bases between them. CDR3 nucleotide sequence: TGCGCCAGCTCGAGAATTCCGGGTGCCGGGGAGCTGTTTTTT. Its protein product is CASSRIPGAGELFF.

This clonotype was counted only a few times. CDR3 nucleotides: TGTGCCAGCAGCTTAAGGACAGGGCAGAACACTGAAGCTTTCTTT. Amino acids: CASSLRTGQNTEAFF. V and J are TRBV7-9 and TRBJ1-1; 8 bases agree with TRBD1. J gave up 1 base and V 2 bases, and 3 bases lay outside the gene matches. The CDR3 contains 15 residues. Germline V gene lookup returns CDR1 SEHNR and CDR2 FQNEAQ (reference sequence). The whole variable domain, filled in from reference TRBV7-9 and TRBJ1-1, reads DTGVSQNPRHKITKRGQNVTFRCDPISEHNRLYWYRQTLGQGPEFLTYFQNEAQLEKSRLLSDRFSAERPKGSFSTLEIQRTEQGDSAMYLCASSLRTGQNTEAFFGQGTRLTVV.

This clonotype was recorded a few times. The chain combines TRBV20-1 with TRBJ2-1, with a possible D match to TRBD1 (6 bases). The V and J ends lost 0 bases and 5 bases respectively, with 17 bases between them. Germline V CDR1 and CDR2: DFQATT, SNEGSKA (reference sequence). There are 16 residues in the CDR3. DNA of the CDR3: TGCAGTGCTAGAGAATCGAGCAGGGGACGTAACAATGAGCAGTTCTTC. Its protein is CSARESSRGRNNEQFF.

The chain links TRBV5-1 to TRBJ2-1, with TRBD1 matching over 9 bases. The V gene's germline CDR1 is SGHRS and CDR2 YFSETQ. The CDR3 is made up of 15 amino acids. J was trimmed by 2 bases and V by 6 bases; bases with no gene match: 6. DNA for the CDR3: TGCGCCAGCAACTCCGGGACAGGGACCTACAATGAGCAGTTCTTC. Protein product: CASNSGTGTYNEQFF.

This clonotype was detected a few times. The rearrangement links TRBV9 to TRBJ2-5; D gene uncertain. There are 13 residues in the CDR3. V lost 0 bases and J 2 bases, leaving 5 bases between the germline ends. Germline V gene data show CDR1 as SGDLS and CDR2 as YYNGEE. The CDR3 sequence: CASSVVLQETQYF. In DNA form, the CDR3 reads TGTGCCAGCAGCGTAGTACTACAAGAGACCCAGTACTTC.

The chain is built from TRBV29-1 and TRBJ2-1; D call uncertain. Germline loops: CDR1 SQVTM, CDR2 ANQGSEA. Trimming took off 2 bases at V and 0 bases at J, with 8 bases between the two ends. The CDR3 spans 14 residues. As DNA, the CDR3 is TGCAGCGTTGAAAGGGAAAGCTCCTACAATGAGCAGTTCTTC. It yields the protein CSVERESSYNEQFF.

This clonotype was seen a handful of times. This chain joins TRBV20-1 and TRBJ1-5, with D tentatively TRBD1 (6 bases). Germline V gives CDR1 DFQATT, CDR2 SNEGSKA (reference sequence). The CDR3 consists of 16 residues. Deletions cut 1 base from V and 7 bases from J, with 20 bases between. CDR3 DNA sequence: TGCAGTGCTAGAGGCTTGGAGAGGCAGGGGTTACAGCCCCAGCATTTT. Translating it yields CSARGLERQGLQPQHF.

This clonotype has a count of ten or more. The rearrangement uses TRBV7-2 and TRBJ2-7; D might be TRBD2 (5 bases). From germline, CDR1 is SGHTA and CDR2 FQGNSA. The CDR3 spans 15 residues. V was shortened by 1 base and J by 3 bases, with 13 bases between the two germline ends. CDR3 sequence reads: CASSLGPSSNYEQYF. CDR3 DNA sequence: TGTGCCAGCAGCTTAGGACCTAGCAGCAACTACGAGCAGTACTTC.

The V gene is TRBV2, the J gene TRBJ1-5, with D possibly matching TRBD1 (6 bases). Germline V gene lookup returns CDR1 SNHLY and CDR2 FYNNEI. Between the trimmed V and J ends, which lost 5 bases and 7 bases, there was a span of 18 bases. The CDR3 loop spans 15 amino acids. Here the CDR3 reads CASSRRHSGVQPQHF. CDR3 nucleotides: TGTGCCAGCAGTAGACGGCACTCAGGGGTCCAGCCCCAGCATTTT.

This clonotype was seen a handful of times. The V and J genes are TRBV10-3 and TRBJ2-3; D not certain. The germline V gene encodes CDR1 ENHRY and CDR2 SYGVKD. This CDR3 is built from 13 residues. V lost 6 bases, J lost 1 base, and 8 bases lay in between. CDR3 in amino acids: CAISYEGTDTQYF. CDR3 nucleotide sequence: TGTGCCATCAGCTATGAAGGCACAGATACGCAGTATTTT.

This clonotype showed up just a few times. The CDR3 bases are TGCAGCGCACTATCTGATCTAGCAACTAATGAAAAACTGTTTTTT. It yields the protein CSALSDLATNEKLFF. The chain links TRBV29-1 to TRBJ1-4; D remains ambiguous. CDR3 length equals 15 residues. Trimming removed 7 bases from V and 0 bases from J, with 15 bases in between. The germline CDR1 and CDR2 sequences are SQVTM and ANQGSEA. Variable domain in full (rest from reference TRBV29-1 and TRBJ1-4): SAVISQKPSRDICQRGTSLTIQCQVDSQVTMMFWYRQQPGQSLTLIATANQGSEATYESGFVIDKFPISRPNLTFSTLTVSNMSPEDSSIYLCSALSDLATNEKLFFGSGTQLSVL.

This chain links TRBV18 with TRBJ1-2, with 9 bases lining up with TRBD1. Germline CDR1 and CDR2: KGHSH and LQKENI. The CDR3 totals 16 residues. J lost 6 bases, V lost 3 bases, and 11 bases had no gene match. The CDR3 spells CASSPVNRGLKNGYTF. CDR3 bases: TGTGCCAGCTCACCGGTGAACAGGGGGCTGAAGAATGGCTACACCTTC.

The chain carries TRBV5-1 and TRBJ2-2; 9 bases are a match to TRBD2. CDR3 size: 16 residues. Germline V gene data show CDR1 as SGHRS and CDR2 as YFSETQ. V lost 4 bases and J lost 5; bases outside the gene matches: 9. CDR3 coding DNA: TGCGCCAGCAGCCCGCGGGCTAGCGGGAAAACCGGGGAGCTGTTTTTT. Encoded protein: CASSPRASGKTGELFF.

This clonotype showed up just a few times. An end of the junction does not agree with germline; a read error may underlie this. This rearrangement joins TRBV29-1 to TRBJ1-5; D remains unclear. This CDR3 spans 13 amino acids. CDR1 and CDR2 from the germline V gene are SQVTM and ANQGSEA. The CDR3 sequence is CSVEGEEGQAQHF. CDR3 in DNA: TGCAGCGTTGAAGGAGAGGAAGGTCAGGCCCAGCATTTT.

As for this clonotype: The junction differs from germline at one of its ends, possibly a read error. V is TRBV20-1 and J is TRBJ2-5; 9 bases are a match to TRBD2. CDR1 DFQATT and CDR2 SNEGSKA come from the germline V gene (reference sequence). The CDR3 is made up of 17 amino acids. CDR3 sequence: CCARDTLAGGLAETQYF. The CDR3 DNA reads as TGCTGTGCTAGAGATACATTGGCGGGGGGGCTGGCGGAGACCCAGTACTTC.

The chain recombines TRBV12-3 or TRBV12-4 with TRBJ1-1; 12 bases fit TRBD1. This CDR3 is built from 18 residues. V shed 8 bases and J 5 bases; nucleotides not matched to a gene: 18. The CDR3 sequence: CASCTGTGGPAGRTEAFF. The CDR3 DNA reads TGTGCCAGCTGCACCGGGACAGGGGGCCCCGCTGGGAGAACTGAAGCTTTCTTT.

This clonotype was counted a few times. The chain employs TRBV20-1 and TRBJ2-3; D perhaps matches TRBD2 (7 bases). CDR3 length: 13 amino acids. CDR1 DFQATT and CDR2 SNEGSKA come from the germline V gene (reference sequence). The V and J ends lost 8 bases and 0 bases respectively, with 12 bases between them. The CDR3 nucleotides are TGCAGTCCCGGGGGGCGCAGCACAGATACGCAGTATTTT. Protein product: CSPGGRSTDTQYF.

This clonotype was observed a handful of times. V and J are TRBV12-2 and TRBJ2-7; the table gives TRBD1 as D, unverified against the DNA. TRBV12-2 is marked as a pseudogene. CDR3 length: 13 amino acids. In DNA, the CDR3 is TGTGCAAGTCGCTACCAGGGGTGGAACGAGCAGTACTTC. This translates into CASRYQGWNEQYF.

A few counts support this clonotype. The rearrangement joins TRBV5-1 to TRBJ2-1; D possibly corresponds to TRBD1 (6 bases). The V gene's germline CDR1 is SGHRS and CDR2 YFSETQ. The CDR3 has 15 amino acids. With 4 bases removed from V and 4 bases from J, the gap between germline ends came to 15 bases. The CDR3 coding sequence is TGCGCCAGCAGCGACCGGGACAACGCGTACAATGAGCAGTTCTTC. Translation gives CASSDRDNAYNEQFF.

This clonotype has a count of ten or more. The chain has TRBV12-3 or TRBV12-4 and TRBJ1-3; TRBD1 agrees at 7 bases. With V trimmed by 3 bases and J by 7 bases, 3 bases remained unmatched. CDR3 size: 13 residues. The CDR3, as DNA: TGTGCCAGCAGTTTGACAGGGACCAACACCATATATTTT. Amino acid sequence: CASSLTGTNTIYF.

The gene calls are TRBV27 and TRBJ2-5, with a weak D call TRBD2 (6 bases). Trimming took off 4 bases at V and 4 bases at J, with 10 bases between the two ends. From germline, CDR1 is MNHEY and CDR2 SMNVEV (reference sequence). The length of the CDR3 is 13 residues. Written as DNA, the CDR3 is TGTGCCAGCAGTTACGGGGGTCGAGAGACCCAGTACTTC. Its protein product is CASSYGGRETQYF.